The source of this TCR beta chain is a study of cytomegalovirus exposure and HLA in healthy donors. The PCR contained 60 Vbeta and 13 Jbeta primers. Only in-frame clones appear in the TCRdb table, and some are missing; sequencing was by immunoSEQ multiplex PCR. The sample contains 100,000 to 150,000 clones, 65% to 85% of which appear only once. Notes on the study in general: Across HLA loci, a later analysis found differing TCR association rates, with DRB1 most and HLA-C fewest. Available immune exposure information covered CMV serostatus only. One cluster of highly shared sequence variants probably arose as a sequencing artifact.

The ends lost 6 bases at V and 6 bases at J; junction bases unmatched: 8. This CDR3 has 13 amino acids. Germline CDR1 is LNHDA and CDR2 is SQIVND (reference sequence). Notes on this clone: Its antigen remains unidentified.

The source material was PBMCs. The sequence came from a middle-aged woman in good health and CMV-seropositive. The chain employs TRBV19 and TRBJ2-7; 7 nucleotides match TRBD1. The CDR3 reads CASSPTQGVEQYF. The DNA for the CDR3 is TGTGCCAGTAGCCCCACTCAGGGGGTCGAGCAGTACTTC.